This T cell receptor beta chain was observed in a study of T-cell reconstitution after alpha-beta-depleted transplantation in children. Unique molecular identifiers were incorporated during preparation of the TCRbeta library. Each CDR3 protein is one row after TCRdb ran MiXCR on the PCR reads. Seen here are fewer than 700,000 distinct CDR3 sequences, over 10% observed once, and the top ten hold 2% to 2.5%. Trimming took off 4 bases at V and 12 bases at J, with 15 bases between the two ends. CDR1 is SQVTM, CDR2 ANQGSEA, per germline. This CDR3 is built from 12 residues. Overall study results and limits: Alpha-beta T cells present about two months after transplant were reported to originate from several hundred expanded graft clones. Newly produced T cells mostly provided counts and TCRbeta diversity after one year, as hyperexpanded clones declined. In some patients, recipient T cells and intrathymic progenitors surviving conditioning explained high day-60 diversity.

The sample holds a few counts of this clonotype. Antigen unknown. The starting material was PBMCs, mostly from graft donor cells, obtained 360 days after TCRalphabeta/CD19-depleted stem cell transplant. The TCR was taken from a male patient between 5 and 17 years old who had a stem cell transplant for acute myeloid leukemia, so the T cells may come from the graft donor. The chain carries TRBV29-1 and TRBJ1-4, with D unresolved. CDR3 DNA sequence: TGCAGCGTTGGTTCCGGCAGCCCGCAACTGTTTTTT. Its translation: CSVGSGSPQLFF. The whole variable domain, filled in from reference TRBV29-1 and TRBJ1-4, reads SAVISQKPSRDICQRGTSLTIQCQVDSQVTMMFWYRQQPGQSLTLIATANQGSEATYESGFVIDKFPISRPNLTFSTLTVSNMSPEDSSIYLCSVGSGSPQLFFGSGTQLSVL.